These 32 T cell receptor beta chains originate from one sample sequenced in a study of blood T cells in healthy people across ages. Primers used in a second PCR of about 6 to 11 cycles were a sample-barcoded 5' primer and a J-beta primer mix. TCRdb reprocessed the 5' RACE reads with MiXCR, giving one entry per CDR3 protein. The table includes roughly 830,000 distinct CDR3 sequences, 60% to 80% detected once. The sample taken for sequencing was blood. The receptors here all came from a man aged 30-40 years in good health.

The chain recombines TRBV7-2 with TRBJ1-2; D is undetermined. CDR1 is SGHTA and CDR2 is FQGNSA in the germline V gene. V lost 1 base and J lost 6, with 12 bases in between. The CDR3 has 14 residues. The CDR3 spells CASSLGGGGNGYTF. CDR3 bases: TGTGCCAGCAGCTTAGGGGGTGGAGGGAATGGCTACACCTTC.

This sequence joins TRBV9 and TRBJ2-7; TRBD2 is a possible D gene (6 bases). Trimming pared 0 bases from V and 7 bases from J, leaving 23 bases between. Germline V gene sequence: CDR1 SGDLS, CDR2 YYNGEE. The CDR3 length is 17 residues. The DNA of the CDR3 is TGTGCCAGCAGCGTAGCGGGGACTCCCGATTCCTACAATGAGCAGTACTTC. Translated, it gives CASSVAGTPDSYNEQYF.

This chain uses TRBV24-1 with TRBJ2-1, with 9 bases that match TRBD2. The germline gives CDR1 KGHDR, CDR2 SFDVKD. This CDR3 is built from 15 residues. V shed 2 bases, J shed 11 bases, and the junction held 9 bases outside the gene matches. The CDR3 protein is CATSDSPGTSYQQFF. The CDR3 nucleotides read TGTGCCACCAGTGATTCCCCCGGGACTAGCTATCAGCAGTTCTTC.

This clonotype showed up just once. The V gene is TRBV27, the J gene TRBJ2-3, with 9 bases aligning to TRBD2. The CDR3 has 14 residues. The trim removed 3 bases at V and 7 bases at J, leaving 5 bases unmatched. Per the germline V gene, CDR1 is MNHEY and CDR2 is SMNVEV (reference sequence). The CDR3 DNA follows: TGTGCCAGCAGTTTCGGCGGGGGGGCAAATACGCAGTATTTT. Its translation is CASSFGGGANTQYF.

The rearrangement joins TRBV20-1 to TRBJ2-7, with 7 positions matching TRBD1. This CDR3 is built from 12 residues. Germline V lookup: CDR1 DFQATT, CDR2 SNEGSKA (reference sequence). With V trimmed by 6 bases and J by 0 bases, 2 bases remained unmatched. DNA of the CDR3: TGCAGTGCCCCAGGGGGCTCCTACGAGCAGTACTTC. Its protein product is CSAPGGSYEQYF.

This clonotype appeared a single time. J is TRBJ2-1 and V is TRBV20-1, with 9 bases that match TRBD2. CDR1 is DFQATT, CDR2 SNEGSKA, per germline (reference sequence). The CDR3 is 16 residues long. V lost 0 bases and J lost 7; bases outside the gene matches: 10. The DNA for the CDR3 is TGCAGTGCTAGAGATCTCGGTAGCGGGGGAGGGAATGAGCAGTTCTTC. Translated, it gives CSARDLGSGGGNEQFF.

In its sample, this clonotype was seen once. V and J are TRBV5-5 and TRBJ2-3; D tentatively fits TRBD1 or TRBD2 (5 bases each). Germline values: CDR1 SGHKS, CDR2 YYEKEE (reference sequence). Trimming removed 4 bases from V and 0 bases from J, with 15 bases in between. The CDR3 is made up of 16 amino acids. The CDR3 DNA reads TGTGCCAGCAGCCCAGGGACGGACGTTAGCACAGATACGCAGTATTTT. The encoded protein is CASSPGTDVSTDTQYF.

The gene calls are TRBV9 and TRBJ2-1; perhaps TRBD1 as D (6 bases). Looked up from germline, CDR1 is SGDLS and CDR2 is YYNGEE. This CDR3 contains 14 residues. V lost 1 base and J 5 bases, leaving 10 bases between the germline ends. This CDR3 reads CASSVRQDNNEQFF. The CDR3 DNA reads TGTGCCAGCAGCGTAAGACAGGATAACAATGAGCAGTTCTTC.

The chain recombines TRBV9 with TRBJ2-7; perhaps TRBD1 as D (6 bases). In germline, CDR1 is SGDLS, CDR2 YYNGEE. CDR3 length: 14 residues. Trimming shortened V by 2 bases and J by 0 bases, and 9 bases separated the two germline ends. In DNA, the CDR3 is TGTGCCAGCAGCGTGGACAGTCCCTCCTACGAGCAGTACTTC. Amino acid sequence: CASSVDSPSYEQYF. Drawing the rest from reference TRBV9 and TRBJ2-7, the complete variable domain is DSGVTQTPKHLITATGQRVTLRCSPRSGDLSVYWYQQSLDQGLQFLIQYYNGEERAKGNILERFSAQQFPDLHSELNLSSLELGDSALYFCASSVDSPSYEQYFGPGTRLTVT.

This clonotype has more than one count but fewer than ten. This chain uses TRBV20-1 with TRBJ2-1; D call uncertain. With 3 bases removed from V and 9 bases from J, the gap between germline ends came to 9 bases. The CDR3 runs to 11 residues. Germline CDR1 reads DFQATT; CDR2 reads SNEGSKA (reference sequence). The CDR3 sequence: CSASSAREQFF. CDR3 nucleotide sequence: TGCAGTGCTAGTAGTGCGCGTGAGCAGTTCTTC.

V and J are TRBV6-5 and TRBJ2-2; possible D gene TRBD2, 5 bases. With 6 bases removed from V and 2 bases from J, the gap between germline ends came to 10 bases. Germline V gene lookup returns CDR1 MNHEY and CDR2 SVGAGI. The CDR3 runs 14 residues. The CDR3 DNA sequence: TGTGCCAGCAGCCGCCGGGAAAACACCGGGGAGCTGTTTTTT. This sequence encodes CASSRRENTGELFF.

The table lists this clonotype with a count of one. This chain uses TRBV30 with TRBJ2-7; D might be TRBD2 (7 bases). V gave up 0 bases and J gave up 5 bases, with 14 bases separating them. This CDR3 comprises 14 residues. The V gene's germline CDR1 is GTSNPN and CDR2 SVGIG (reference sequence). CDR3 loop: CAWSVGGAVDEQYF. The CDR3 region has the DNA TGTGCCTGGAGTGTAGGGGGGGCGGTGGACGAGCAGTACTTC. The whole variable domain, remainder taken from reference TRBV30 and TRBJ2-7, is SQTIHQWPATLVQPVGSPLSLECTVEGTSNPNLYWYRQAAGRGLQLLFYSVGIGQISSEVPQNLSASRPQDRQFILSSKKLLLSDSGFYLCAWSVGGAVDEQYFGPGTRLTVT.

This rearrangement joins TRBV28 to TRBJ2-3; 8 bases agree with TRBD1. V was clipped by 10 bases and J by 1 base; unmatched bases: 10. Germline V CDR1 and CDR2: MDHEN, SYDVKM. This CDR3 is 15 amino acids long. As DNA, the CDR3 is TGTGCCAACACCGAGGAGGGACAGGGCACAGATACGCAGTATTTT. It is translated as CANTEEGQGTDTQYF.

The chain is built from TRBV20-1 and TRBJ2-5; the D is unclear. The J call may be mistaken, given a closer DNA end match to TRBJ2-7. In germline, CDR1 is DFQATT, CDR2 SNEGSKA (reference sequence). The CDR3 totals 12 residues. The CDR3 coding sequence is TGCAGTGCTAGAGACCTCGGATACGAGCAGTACTTC. This encodes CSARDLGYEQYF.

The chain has TRBV7-2 and TRBJ2-1, with no clear D. Germline assignment: CDR1 SGHTA and CDR2 FQGNSA. With 5 bases removed from V and 7 bases from J, the gap between germline ends came to 12 bases. The CDR3 contains 13 residues. The CDR3 spells CASSKAGGNEQFF. Here the CDR3 DNA reads TGTGCCAGCAGCAAGGCAGGCGGTAATGAGCAGTTCTTC.

The chain links TRBV12-3 or TRBV12-4 to TRBJ1-1; no firm D call. This CDR3 comprises 14 residues. The ends were cut back, 1 base at V and 6 bases at J, with 12 bases in the middle. CDR3 protein: CASSLDLGSAEAFF. The CDR3 coding sequence is TGTGCCAGCAGTTTAGATCTAGGGTCTGCTGAAGCTTTCTTT.

The chain has TRBV21-1 and TRBJ1-2; TRBD1 was called by the table and not checked on the DNA. TRBV21-1 is noted as a pseudogene. The CDR3 runs 16 residues. As DNA, the CDR3 is TGTGCCAGCAGCAAAAGGTCGAGGGTCCCGAACTATGGCTACACCTTC. Protein: CASSKRSRVPNYGYTF.

Concerning this clonotype itself: One junction end does not reproduce the germline sequence, and a read error may be involved. J is TRBJ2-5 and V is TRBV7-2; 11 positions match TRBD1. The J call may be in error: the DNA end matches TRBJ2-7 better. The CDR3 consists of 16 residues. Germline V CDR1 and CDR2: SGHTA, FQGNSA. DNA of the CDR3: TGTGCCGGCAGCGTCAGTTCCGGGACAGGGGGCTACGAGCAGTACTTC. Protein product: CAGSVSSGTGGYEQYF.

V gene TRBV6-5 combines with J gene TRBJ1-2; TRBD1 agrees at 11 bases. This CDR3 is 15 amino acids long. The germline gives CDR1 MNHEY, CDR2 SVGAGI. Germline trimming cut 6 bases from V and 4 bases from J; bases unmatched to any gene: 7. CDR3 loop: CASRGQGARGYGYTF. CDR3 DNA: TGTGCCAGCAGAGGACAGGGGGCTCGGGGCTATGGCTACACCTTC.

This clonotype was observed once. Germline and junction disagree at one end, which may indicate a read error. The chain is built from TRBV5-4 and TRBJ2-1, with D perhaps TRBD2 (5 bases). The CDR3 spans 16 residues. The V gene's germline CDR1 is SGHNT and CDR2 YYREEE (reference sequence). CDR3 sequence: CASNPNPGKVYSEQFF. The CDR3 DNA sequence: TGTGCCAGCAACCCAAACCCGGGGAAAGTTTACAGTGAGCAGTTCTTC.

In this sample, this clonotype turned up a few times. The CDR3 sequence is CASSQFTASYEQYF. The CDR3 DNA reads as TGTGCCAGCAGCCAATTTACAGCTTCCTACGAGCAGTACTTC. This rearrangement joins TRBV3-1 to TRBJ2-7; D call uncertain. Trimming took 2 bases from V and 1 from J, leaving 9 bases between them. The V gene's germline CDR1 is LGHDT and CDR2 YNNKEL (reference sequence). The CDR3 sequence is 14 residues long.

This clonotype came up a few times. The J gene is TRBJ2-4, the V gene TRBV29-1; TRBD2 aligns across 7 bases. Per germline, CDR1 SQVTM and CDR2 ANQGSEA. With 7 bases clipped from V and 13 bases from J, the junction kept 10 bases outside the gene matches. CDR3 length: 11 residues. CDR3 protein: CSGGGYNEQYF. In DNA, the CDR3 is TGCAGCGGGGGGGGGTACAATGAGCAGTACTTC.

The chain has TRBV7-3 and TRBJ2-3; 7 bases fit TRBD2. The CDR3 is made up of 14 amino acids. Germline CDR1 SGHTA, CDR2 FQGTGA. The junction had 11 bases not matched to a gene; V was cut back by 4 bases and J by 10 bases. The CDR3 bases are TGTGCCAGCAGCTCCAGCGGGGCCGGCGTTCCGCAGTATTTT. Translating gives CASSSSGAGVPQYF.

The rearrangement joins TRBV9 to TRBJ2-7; TRBD1 might be the D (5 bases). Germline loops: CDR1 SGDLS, CDR2 YYNGEE. CDR3 length: 16 amino acids. V lost 3 bases, J lost 7 bases, and 23 bases lay in between. Here the CDR3 reads CASSAETGKTKREQYF. CDR3 DNA sequence: TGTGCCAGCAGCGCAGAAACAGGAAAAACTAAGAGGGAGCAGTACTTC.

There are a few counts of this clonotype. This sequence joins TRBV7-2 and TRBJ1-2; D is unclear. CDR3 size: 13 residues. V lost 7 bases and J lost 2, with 11 bases in between. The germline gives CDR1 SGHTA, CDR2 FQGNSA. In DNA, the CDR3 is TGTGCCAGCACCGCCTCAAGGAACTATGGCTACACCTTC. It encodes CASTASRNYGYTF.

CDR3 protein: CSAREERQYHDGYTF. The CDR3 DNA sequence: TGCAGTGCTAGAGAGGAGAGACAGTATCACGATGGCTACACCTTC. The chain is built from TRBV20-1 and TRBJ1-2, with D maybe TRBD1 (5 bases). The CDR3 contains 15 residues. From germline, CDR1 is DFQATT and CDR2 SNEGSKA (reference sequence). V lost 0 bases, J lost 6 bases, and 17 bases lay in between.

This clonotype was recorded at least ten times. This sequence joins TRBV20-1 and TRBJ2-3; no reliable D call. The CDR3 is made up of 11 amino acids. Germline-derived CDR1 and CDR2 are DFQATT and SNEGSKA (reference sequence). Trimming cost V 6 bases and J 5 bases, with 9 bases left between them. CDR3 nucleotide sequence: TGCAGTGCGAACCATCAAGATACGCAGTATTTT. Translating gives CSANHQDTQYF.

The rearrangement links TRBV5-5 to TRBJ2-3; the D is unclear. CDR3 size: 15 residues. V was clipped by 0 bases and J by 0 bases, with 8 bases between them. Germline values: CDR1 SGHKS, CDR2 YYEKEE (reference sequence). The CDR3 protein is CASSLAALSTDTQYF. The CDR3 DNA follows: TGTGCCAGCAGCTTGGCTGCCCTAAGCACAGATACGCAGTATTTT.

J is TRBJ2-1 and V is TRBV6-5; 8 bases map to TRBD2. Per the germline V gene, CDR1 is MNHEY and CDR2 is SVGAGI. The V segment lost 1 base and the J segment 4 bases; nucleotides outside the gene matches: 6. CDR3 length: 16 residues. CDR3 bases: TGTGCCAGCAGTTACTGGGGCAGCGGGGGTTACAATGAGCAGTTCTTC. It translates to CASSYWGSGGYNEQFF.

The chain carries TRBV29-1 and TRBJ1-2; D might be TRBD1 (5 bases). CDR3 size: 14 residues. Germline V gene lookup returns CDR1 SQVTM and CDR2 ANQGSEA. V shed 4 bases and J shed 0 bases, with 12 bases lying between them. The DNA of the CDR3 is TGCAGCGTTGGGGGGGTCTTAGCTAACTATGGCTACACCTTC. It translates to CSVGGVLANYGYTF.

The chain links TRBV29-1 to TRBJ2-3; the D gene is possibly TRBD2 (5 bases). This CDR3 is 13 amino acids long. CDR1 is SQVTM, CDR2 ANQGSEA, per germline. V was pared by 6 bases and J by 2 bases, with 12 bases between. The CDR3 loop reads CSVVGSFTDTQYF. In DNA, the CDR3 is TGCAGCGTCGTAGGGAGCTTCACAGATACGCAGTATTTT.

The chain joins TRBV6-6 to TRBJ2-6, with 8 positions matching TRBD1. V lost 7 bases, J lost 4 bases, and 6 bases stayed unmatched. Germline V CDR1 and CDR2: MNHNY, SVGAGI (reference sequence). The CDR3 has 15 residues. Here the CDR3 DNA reads TGTGCCAGCAAAGACAGGGGCACCGGGGCCAACGTCCTGACTTTC. This sequence encodes CASKDRGTGANVLTF.